This T cell receptor (beta chain) was recorded in a study of shared clonotypes between healthy human individuals. Overall study findings and caveats: Non-shared clonotypes were found to have lower generation probabilities than the clonotypes that were shared by all four of the sorted-subset donors. Sequencing depth was expected to affect clonotype sharing among donors.

Libraries were prepared by immunoSEQ multiplex PCR; TCRdb keeps only in-frame clonotypes and omits some of them. The sample has 2,500,000 or so clones; 93% are singletons. As to this clone: The antigen remains undetermined.

The CDR3 runs 14 residues. Per germline, CDR1 SGHRS and CDR2 YFSETQ. Trimming cost V 5 bases and J 5 bases, with 14 bases left between them. Sequencing was performed on naive CD4+ T cells from PBMCs. Subset described: CD45RA+ positively selected. The sequence came from a man between 18 and 29 years old in good health. Some clones in this sample may be carry-over from other donors' samples. The gene calls are TRBV5-1 and TRBJ2-1; the D is unclear. The CDR3 reads CASSLPPTNNEQFF. In DNA form, the CDR3 reads TGCGCCAGCAGTCTTCCCCCAACCAACAATGAGCAGTTCTTC.